This T cell receptor (beta chain) came from a study of CD8 T cells in ankylosing spondylitis. Whole-study findings and limits: Researchers report that disease-linked clones proved CD8+ and relatively rare in peripheral blood. Characteristic of ankylosing spondylitis blood, it appeared, was a TCR beta motif comprising 7 to 9 highly homologous variants. Disease-associated clones were reportedly significantly overrepresented in matched ankylosing spondylitis synovial fluid. Prior work had noted some motif variants in reactive arthritis blood and synovial fluid.

On this clonotype itself: Its antigen is unidentified.

CDR3 length: 13 residues. CDR1 DFQATT and CDR2 SNEGSKA come from the germline V gene (reference sequence). With 6 bases removed from V and 3 bases from J, the gap between germline ends came to 14 bases. Scientists made TCR beta libraries using quantitative 5'-RACE with molecular barcodes. TCRdb processed the 5' RACE reads anew with MiXCR; each CDR3 protein has one entry. The table has 700,000 or so distinct CDR3 sequences, 15% to 20% seen once. V and J are TRBV20-1 and TRBJ1-1; D is possibly TRBD1 (6 bases). The sequence came from a male donor with ankylosing spondylitis. Sequenced input: blood, either unsorted or a sorted T cell fraction (not recorded which). CDR3 DNA sequence: TGCAGTGCCACCGGGACATTATACACTGAAGCTTTCTTT. Its protein product is CSATGTLYTEAFF.